The 5 T cell receptor beta chains presented below share a single source sample, sequenced in a study of identical twins. TCRdb re-called the 5' RACE reads with MiXCR, one entry per CDR3 protein. This table has approximately 1.8 million distinct CDR3 sequences, roughly 35% appearing once. Sequenced: cord blood. All receptors come from a newborn girl in good health.

This clonotype was picked up a small number of times. This rearrangement joins TRBV15 to TRBJ2-7, with D perhaps TRBD1 or TRBD2 (5 bases each). The CDR3 covers 15 residues. Per germline, CDR1 LNHNV and CDR2 YYDKDF (reference sequence). V gave up 0 bases and J gave up 5 bases, with 14 bases separating them. The DNA for the CDR3 is TGTGCCACCAGCAGAGATTTGGGCCGGGGCAACGAGCAGTACTTC. It is translated as CATSRDLGRGNEQYF.

This clonotype occurred a few times. The chain carries TRBV20-1 and TRBJ2-1; tentative D call: TRBD2 (6 bases). The CDR3 contains 12 residues. V gave up 1 base and J gave up 15 bases, with 16 bases separating them. Germline V CDR1 and CDR2: DFQATT, SNEGSKA (reference sequence). The CDR3 coding sequence is TGCAGTGCTAGAGGAAGCGGGTCTCCTTTGTTCTTC. Amino acid sequence: CSARGSGSPLFF.

This clonotype showed up just a few times. V is TRBV29-1 and J is TRBJ1-2; D is possibly TRBD1 (5 bases). This CDR3 contains 13 residues. CDR1 is SQVTM and CDR2 is ANQGSEA in the germline V gene. Trimming left V 4 bases short and J 0 bases short, with 9 bases between. This chain's CDR3 is CSVAWGTNYGYTF. The CDR3 DNA reads TGCAGCGTTGCTTGGGGGACTAACTATGGCTACACCTTC.

This chain uses TRBV5-1 with TRBJ2-1; D is unresolved. CDR3 size: 15 residues. Between the trimmed V and J ends, which lost 3 bases and 6 bases, there was a span of 16 bases. Germline CDR1 is SGHRS and CDR2 is YFSETQ. The CDR3 region is CASSSAGIGVNEQFF. CDR3 nucleotide sequence: TGCGCCAGCAGCTCTGCCGGTATTGGGGTCAATGAGCAGTTCTTC.

This chain uses TRBV4-2 with TRBJ1-6; D possibly corresponds to TRBD1 (5 bases). The CDR3 totals 16 residues. Trimming took off 0 bases at V and 7 bases at J, with 13 bases between the two ends. Germline CDR1 reads LGHNA; CDR2 reads YNFKEQ. CDR3: CASSQEHRDENSPLHF. The CDR3 DNA reads TGTGCCAGCAGCCAAGAACACCGGGACGAAAATTCACCCCTCCACTTT.